Listed here is a single T cell receptor (beta chain). Using immunoSEQ multiplex PCR, the repertoire was profiled, and TCRdb retains in-frame clones only, with some absent. The repertoire consists of some 50,000 clones, with roughly 82% occurring once and the leading ten covering approximately 2%. The germline V and J ends were trimmed by 6 bases and 3 bases, with 12 bases remaining between them. The CDR3 spans 14 residues. Per germline, CDR1 LNHDA and CDR2 SQIVND (reference sequence). This sample is part of a study of blood T cell repertoires in COVID-19. The chain has TRBV19 and TRBJ1-5; TRBD1 might be the D (6 bases). The receptor was derived from a woman aged 55 to 70 with acute or convalescent COVID-19. The sample consisted of peripheral blood. The CDR3 DNA reads TGTGCCAGTAGAGTACAGGGTTTCAATCAGCCCCAGCATTTT. It translates to CASRVQGFNQPQHF. Full variable domain (rest looked up from reference TRBV19 and TRBJ1-5): DGGITQSPKYLFRKEGQNVTLSCEQNLNHDAMYWYRQDPGQGLRLIYYSQIVNDFQKGDIAEGYSVSREKKESFPLTVTSAQKNPTAFYLCASRVQGFNQPQHFGDGTRLSIL.